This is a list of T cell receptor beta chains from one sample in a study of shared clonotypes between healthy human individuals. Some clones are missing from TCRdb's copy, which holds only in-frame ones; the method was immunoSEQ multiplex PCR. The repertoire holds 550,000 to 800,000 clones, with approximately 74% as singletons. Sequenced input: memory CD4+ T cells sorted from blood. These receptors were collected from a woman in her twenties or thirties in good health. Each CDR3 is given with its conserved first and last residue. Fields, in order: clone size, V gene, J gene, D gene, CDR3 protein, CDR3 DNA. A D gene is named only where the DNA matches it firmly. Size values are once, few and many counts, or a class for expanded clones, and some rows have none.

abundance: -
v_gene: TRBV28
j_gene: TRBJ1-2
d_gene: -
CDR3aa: CASSLGGSYGYTF
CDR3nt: TGTGCCAGCAGTTTAGGAGGCAGCTATGGCTACACCTTC

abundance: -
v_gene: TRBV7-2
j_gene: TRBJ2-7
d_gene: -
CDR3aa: CASSLGGASSYEQYF
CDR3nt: TGTGCCAGCAGCTTGGGCGGGGCTAGCTCCTACGAGCAGTACTTC

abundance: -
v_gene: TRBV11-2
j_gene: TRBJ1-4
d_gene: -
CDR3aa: CASSLGRGNEKLFF
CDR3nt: TGTGCCAGCAGCTTAGGGAGGGGAAATGAAAAACTGTTTTTT

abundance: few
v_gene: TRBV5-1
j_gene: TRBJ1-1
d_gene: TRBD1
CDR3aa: CASSPRQGPNTEAFF
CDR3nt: TGCGCCAGCAGCCCAAGACAGGGCCCGAACACTGAAGCTTTCTTT

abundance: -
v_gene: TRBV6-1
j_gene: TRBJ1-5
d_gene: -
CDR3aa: CASSAGQPSNQPQHF
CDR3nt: TGTGCCAGCAGTGCCGGACAGCCTAGCAATCAGCCCCAGCATTTT

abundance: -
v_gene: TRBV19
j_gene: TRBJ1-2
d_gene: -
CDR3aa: CASTPLSASFYGYTF
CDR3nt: TGTGCCAGTACCCCATTGTCTGCAAGTTTCTATGGCTACACCTTC

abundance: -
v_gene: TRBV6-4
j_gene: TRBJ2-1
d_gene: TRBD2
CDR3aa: CASSDSYSSGSHNEQFF
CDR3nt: TGTGCCAGCAGTGACTCGTATTCTAGCGGGAGCCACAATGAGCAGTTCTTC

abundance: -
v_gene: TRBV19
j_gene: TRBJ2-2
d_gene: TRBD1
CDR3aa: CASIGGRAPNTGELFF
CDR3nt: TGTGCCAGTATAGGGGGCAGGGCACCGAACACCGGGGAGCTGTTTTTT

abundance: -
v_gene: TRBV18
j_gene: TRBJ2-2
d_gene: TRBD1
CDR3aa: CASSPDRGKTGELFF
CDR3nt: TGTGCCAGCTCACCGGACAGGGGGAAAACCGGGGAGCTGTTTTTT

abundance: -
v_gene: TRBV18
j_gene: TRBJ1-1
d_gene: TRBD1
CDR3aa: CASSPSGQGAGTEAFF
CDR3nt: TGTGCCAGCTCACCATCGGGACAGGGGGCAGGCACTGAAGCTTTCTTT

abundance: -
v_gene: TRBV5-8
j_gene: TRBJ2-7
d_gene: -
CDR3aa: CASSSDSSYEQYF
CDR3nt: TGTGCCAGCAGTTCCGACAGTTCCTACGAGCAGTACTTC

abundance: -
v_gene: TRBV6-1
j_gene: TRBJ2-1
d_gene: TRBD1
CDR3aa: CASRAGTGAGNEQFF
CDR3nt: TGTGCCAGCAGAGCCGGGACAGGGGCAGGGAATGAGCAGTTCTTC

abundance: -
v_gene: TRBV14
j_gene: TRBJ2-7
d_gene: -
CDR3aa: CASSQDYFGAGYEQYF
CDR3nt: TGTGCCAGCAGCCAAGATTATTTTGGAGCTGGGTACGAGCAGTACTTC

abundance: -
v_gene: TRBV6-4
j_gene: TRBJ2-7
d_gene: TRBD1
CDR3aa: CASIVDRGYEQYF
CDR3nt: TGTGCCAGCATCGTAGACAGGGGCTACGAGCAGTACTTC

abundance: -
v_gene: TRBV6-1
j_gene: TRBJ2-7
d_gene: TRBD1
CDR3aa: CASSDVRQGNEQYF
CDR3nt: TGTGCCAGCAGTGATGTTAGACAGGGGAACGAGCAGTACTTC

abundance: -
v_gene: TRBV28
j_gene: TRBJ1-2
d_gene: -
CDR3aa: CASSFSGGVVSGYTF
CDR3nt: TGTGCCAGCAGTTTCTCGGGGGGTGTGGTCTCTGGCTACACCTTC

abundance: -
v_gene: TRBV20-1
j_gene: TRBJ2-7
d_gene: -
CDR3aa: CSADVAYEQYF
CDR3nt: TGCAGTGCGGACGTAGCCTACGAGCAGTACTTC